Here is one T cell receptor beta chain with its context. Libraries were prepared by immunoSEQ multiplex PCR; TCRdb keeps only in-frame clonotypes and omits some of them. The sample yields under 150,000 clones, approximately 79% seen once. Per the germline V gene, CDR1 is SGHRS and CDR2 is YFSETQ. Trimming took 3 bases from V and 2 from J; bases not matched to a gene: 3. The CDR3 totals 14 residues. This entry belongs to a study of blood T cell repertoires in COVID-19. This sequence originates from a woman aged 50 to 60 who had recovered from COVID-19. The source material was PBMCs or T cells enriched from blood (not recorded which). The chain carries TRBV5-1 and TRBJ1-2, with 8 bases fitting TRBD1. CDR3 sequence: CASSWGQANYGYTF. The CDR3 nucleotides read TGCGCCAGCAGCTGGGGACAGGCCAACTATGGCTACACCTTC. Variable domain in full (rest from reference TRBV5-1 and TRBJ1-2): KAGVTQTPRYLIKTRGQQVTLSCSPISGHRSVSWYQQTPGQGLQFLFEYFSETQRNKGNFPGRFSGRQFSNSRSEMNVSTLELGDSALYLCASSWGQANYGYTFGSGTRLTVV.